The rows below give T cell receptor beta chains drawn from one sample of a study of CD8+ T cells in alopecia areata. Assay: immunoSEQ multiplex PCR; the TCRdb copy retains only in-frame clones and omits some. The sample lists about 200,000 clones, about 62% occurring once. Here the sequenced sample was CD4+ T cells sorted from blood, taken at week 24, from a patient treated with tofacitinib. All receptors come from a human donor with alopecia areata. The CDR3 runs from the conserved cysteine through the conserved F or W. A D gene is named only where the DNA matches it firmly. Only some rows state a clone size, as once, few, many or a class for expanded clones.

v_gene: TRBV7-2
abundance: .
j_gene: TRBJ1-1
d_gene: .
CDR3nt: TGTGCCAGCAGCTTGGGACTCGGAACTGAAGCTTTCTTT
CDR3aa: CASSLGLGTEAFF

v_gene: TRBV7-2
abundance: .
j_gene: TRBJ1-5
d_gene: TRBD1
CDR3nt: TGTGCCAGCAGCTCGGGACAGGCCCAGCATTTT
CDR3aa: CASSSGQAQHF

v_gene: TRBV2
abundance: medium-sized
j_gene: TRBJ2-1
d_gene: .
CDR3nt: TGTGCCAGCAGCCCGCTAGCGTCCTACAATGAGCAGTTCTTC
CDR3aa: CASSPLASYNEQFF

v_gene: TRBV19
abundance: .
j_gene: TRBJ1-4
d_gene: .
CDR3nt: TGTGCCAGTAGCTGGACAGTAGGAAGCGGCGAAAAACTGTTTTTT
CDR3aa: CASSWTVGSGEKLFF

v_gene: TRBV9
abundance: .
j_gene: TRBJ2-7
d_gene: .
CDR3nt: TGTGCCAGCAGTCGAACCTCCTACGAGCAGTACTTC
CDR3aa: CASSRTSYEQYF

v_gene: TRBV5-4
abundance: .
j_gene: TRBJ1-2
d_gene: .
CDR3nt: TGTGCCAGCAGCGACACAGGGACCTATGGCTACACCTTC
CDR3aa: CASSDTGTYGYTF

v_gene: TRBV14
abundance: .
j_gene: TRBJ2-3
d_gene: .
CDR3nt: TGTGCCAGCAGCCTGCGCCGGGACGCCGGAACAGATACGCAGTATTTT
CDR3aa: CASSLRRDAGTDTQYF

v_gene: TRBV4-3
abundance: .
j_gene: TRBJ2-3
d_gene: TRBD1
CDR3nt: TGCGCCAGCAGCCAAGAACGACAGGGGGCGGGCACAGATACGCAGTATTTT
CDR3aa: CASSQERQGAGTDTQYF

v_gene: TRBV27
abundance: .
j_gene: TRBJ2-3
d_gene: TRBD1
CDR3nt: TGTGCCAGCAGTTTGGGGACAGGGGGCGTTTCAGATGCGCAGTATTTT
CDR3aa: CASSLGTGGVSDAQYF

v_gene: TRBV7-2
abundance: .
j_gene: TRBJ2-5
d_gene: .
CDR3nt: TGTGCCAGCAGCTTGGCGTACTCGTCAGAGACCCAGTACTTC
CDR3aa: CASSLAYSSETQYF

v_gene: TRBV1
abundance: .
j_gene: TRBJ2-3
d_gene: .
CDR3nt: TGCACCAGCAGCCAGACGGATACGCAGTATTTT
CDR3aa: CTSSQTDTQYF

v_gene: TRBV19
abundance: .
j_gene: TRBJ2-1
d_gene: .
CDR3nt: TGTGCCAGTAGGCGGGACACATACAATGAGCAGTTCTTC
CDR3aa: CASRRDTYNEQFF

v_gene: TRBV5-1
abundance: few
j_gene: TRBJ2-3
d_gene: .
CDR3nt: TGCGCCAGCAGCTTGTCCAGGGAAGATACGCAGTATTTT
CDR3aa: CASSLSREDTQYF

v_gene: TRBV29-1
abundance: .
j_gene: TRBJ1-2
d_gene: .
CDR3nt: TGCAGCGTTGCCCCCCAGCGGGGCTACACCTTC
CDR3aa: CSVAPQRGYTF

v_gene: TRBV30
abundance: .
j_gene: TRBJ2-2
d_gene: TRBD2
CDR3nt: TGTGCCTGGAGTGGCGGGAGAGCGAACACCGGGGAGCTGTTTTTT
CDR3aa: CAWSGGRANTGELFF

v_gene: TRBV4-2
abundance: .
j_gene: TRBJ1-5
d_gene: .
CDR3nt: TGTGCCAGCAGCCTAGAAAGCAATCAGCCCCAGCATTTT
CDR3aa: CASSLESNQPQHF

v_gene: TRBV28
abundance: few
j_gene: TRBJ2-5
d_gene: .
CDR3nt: TGTGCCAGCAGCACCCAGCCCCACCAAGAGACCCAGTACTTC
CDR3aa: CASSTQPHQETQYF

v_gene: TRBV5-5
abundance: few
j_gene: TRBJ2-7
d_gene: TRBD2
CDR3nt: TGTGCCAGCGCCACCCGCCCCGCGGGACTAGTTAAGAGCTCCTACGAGCAGTACTTC
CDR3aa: CASATRPAGLVKSSYEQYF

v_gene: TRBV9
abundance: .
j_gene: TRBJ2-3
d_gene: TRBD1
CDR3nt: TGTGCCAGCAGCCCCCGACAGGGTGGAGATACGCAGTATTTT
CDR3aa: CASSPRQGGDTQYF

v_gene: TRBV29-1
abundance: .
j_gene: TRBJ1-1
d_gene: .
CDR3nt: TGCAGCGTTGAAGAACGGTCGAGGACTGAAGCTTTCTTT
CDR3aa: CSVEERSRTEAFF

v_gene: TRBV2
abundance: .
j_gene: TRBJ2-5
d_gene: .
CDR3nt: TGTGCCAGCAGTGTTGAGACCCAGTACTTC
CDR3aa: CASSVETQYF

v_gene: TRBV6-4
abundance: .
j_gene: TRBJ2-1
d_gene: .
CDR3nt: TGTGCCAGCAGTGAAGATCGGGACTCCTACAATGAGCAGTTCTTC
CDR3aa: CASSEDRDSYNEQFF

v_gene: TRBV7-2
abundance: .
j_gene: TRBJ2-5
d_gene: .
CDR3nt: TGTGCCAGCAGCCCGCCCCGCACGGGACAAGAGACCCAGTACTTC
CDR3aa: CASSPPRTGQETQYF

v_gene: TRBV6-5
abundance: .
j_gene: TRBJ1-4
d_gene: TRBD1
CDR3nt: TGTGCCAGCAGTTTGGGACAGGGGGCAGCTAATGAAAAACTGTTTTTT
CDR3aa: CASSLGQGAANEKLFF

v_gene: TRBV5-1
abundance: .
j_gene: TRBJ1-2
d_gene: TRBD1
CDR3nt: TGCGCCAGCAGCTTGGACACCGGGACAGGGGGCGCCGGCTACACCTTC
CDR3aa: CASSLDTGTGGAGYTF

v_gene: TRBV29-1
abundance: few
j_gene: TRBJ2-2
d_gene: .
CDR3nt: TGCAGCGCCACATTAGCGGTTAACACCGGGGAGCTGTTTTTT
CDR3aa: CSATLAVNTGELFF

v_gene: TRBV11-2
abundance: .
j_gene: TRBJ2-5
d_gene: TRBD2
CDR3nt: TGTGCCAGCAGCTCCAGTAGCGGGGTGGGGGAGACCCAGTACTTC
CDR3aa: CASSSSSGVGETQYF

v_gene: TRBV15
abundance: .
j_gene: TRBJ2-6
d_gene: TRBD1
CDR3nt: TGTGCCACCGCCAGGAAGGGGACAGCATACTCTGGGGCCAACGTCCTGACTTTC
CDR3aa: CATARKGTAYSGANVLTF

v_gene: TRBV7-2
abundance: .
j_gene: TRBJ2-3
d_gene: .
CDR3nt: TGTGCCAGCAGCTTAGGGTTCACAGATACGCAGTATTTT
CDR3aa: CASSLGFTDTQYF

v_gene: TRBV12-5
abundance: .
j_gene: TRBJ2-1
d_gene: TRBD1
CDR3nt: TGTGCTAGTGGTCCGGGACAGGGGTCTTCTTATGAGCAGTTCTTC
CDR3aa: CASGPGQGSSYEQFF

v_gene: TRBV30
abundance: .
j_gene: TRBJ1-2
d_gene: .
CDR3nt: TGTGCCTGGAGTGGACAGCCCCCGAACCTCTATGGCTACACCTTC
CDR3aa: CAWSGQPPNLYGYTF

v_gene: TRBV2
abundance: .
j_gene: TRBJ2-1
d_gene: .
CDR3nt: TGTGCCAGCAGCCCCGGTACTAGTTCCGATGAGCAGTTCTTC
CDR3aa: CASSPGTSSDEQFF

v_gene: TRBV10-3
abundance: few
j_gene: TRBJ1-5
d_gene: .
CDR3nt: TGTGCCATCAGGGCAGGGAACAATCAGCCCCAGCATTTT
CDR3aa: CAIRAGNNQPQHF

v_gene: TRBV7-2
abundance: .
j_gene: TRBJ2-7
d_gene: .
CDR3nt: TGTGCCAGCAGCTTAGAAGTGGTAGTCTCCTACGAGCAGTACTTC
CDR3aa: CASSLEVVVSYEQYF

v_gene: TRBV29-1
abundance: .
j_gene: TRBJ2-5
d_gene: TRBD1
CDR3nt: TGCAGCGTAAACCGGGACAGTGAGACCCAGTACTTC
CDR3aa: CSVNRDSETQYF

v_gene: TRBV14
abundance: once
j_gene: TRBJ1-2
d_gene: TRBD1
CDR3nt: TGTGCCAGCAGTCACCCCGGACAGGGAGGAGGCTACACCTTC
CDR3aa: CASSHPGQGGGYTF

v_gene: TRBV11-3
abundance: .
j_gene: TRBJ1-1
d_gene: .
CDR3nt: TGTGCCAGCAGCCTGCATATGAACACTGAAGCTTTCTTT
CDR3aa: CASSLHMNTEAFF

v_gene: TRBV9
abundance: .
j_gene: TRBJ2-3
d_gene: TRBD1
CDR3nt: TGTGCCAGCAGCGGTACAGGGGGACCAGATACGCAGTATTTT
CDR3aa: CASSGTGGPDTQYF

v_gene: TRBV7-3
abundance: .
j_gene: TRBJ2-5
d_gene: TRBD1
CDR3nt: TGTGCCAGCAGCTTAAACAGCAGGGGGCCAGAAGAGACCCAGTACTTC
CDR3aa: CASSLNSRGPEETQYF

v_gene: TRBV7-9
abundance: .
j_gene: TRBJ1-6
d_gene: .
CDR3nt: TGTGCCAGCAGCCCCTCAGCAGGGCCCAATTCACCCCTCCACTTT
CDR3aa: CASSPSAGPNSPLHF

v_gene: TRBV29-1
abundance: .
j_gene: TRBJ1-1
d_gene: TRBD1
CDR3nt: TGCAGCGTTTCGGACAGGGCGGGTTTGATGAACACTGAAGCTTTCTTT
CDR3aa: CSVSDRAGLMNTEAFF

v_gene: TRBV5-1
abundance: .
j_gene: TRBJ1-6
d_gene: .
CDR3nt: TGCGCCAGCAGCTATGGACCGGTAGAGGATTCACCCCTCCACTTT
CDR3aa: CASSYGPVEDSPLHF

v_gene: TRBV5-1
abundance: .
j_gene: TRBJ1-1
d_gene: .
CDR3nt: TGCGCCAGCAGCTTGGGGGCCACTGAAGCTTTCTTT
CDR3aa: CASSLGATEAFF

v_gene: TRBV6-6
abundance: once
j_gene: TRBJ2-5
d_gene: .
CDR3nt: TGTGCCAGCAGTTACGGGGGGGCTACCTTGTCCCAGTACTTC
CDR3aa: CASSYGGATLSQYF

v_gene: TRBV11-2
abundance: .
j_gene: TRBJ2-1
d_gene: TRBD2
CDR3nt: TGTGCCAGCAGCTCCGGAGCGGGGGGGCCGATTGAGCAGTTCTTC
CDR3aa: CASSSGAGGPIEQFF

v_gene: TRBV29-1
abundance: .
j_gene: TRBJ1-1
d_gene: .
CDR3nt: TGCAGCGCCGCAGCCGATATGAACACTGAAGCTTTCTTT
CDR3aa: CSAAADMNTEAFF

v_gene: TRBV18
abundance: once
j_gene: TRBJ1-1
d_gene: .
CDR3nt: TGTGCCAGCTCACCGCCCACAGACTTGAACACTGAAGCTTTCTTT
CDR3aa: CASSPPTDLNTEAFF

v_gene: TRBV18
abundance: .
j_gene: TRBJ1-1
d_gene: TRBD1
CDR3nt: TGTGCCAGCTCACCACGGGACAGGGGCTCTGAAGCTTTCTTT
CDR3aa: CASSPRDRGSEAFF

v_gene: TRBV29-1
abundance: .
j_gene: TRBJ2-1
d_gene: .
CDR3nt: TGCAGCGCCTTAGCGAGGTCCTACAATGAGCAGTTCTTC
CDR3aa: CSALARSYNEQFF